This T cell receptor beta chain was identified during a study of T cells in Graves' hyperthyroidism and ophthalmopathy. This CDR3 contains 15 residues. Trimming cost V 6 bases and J 0 bases; bases outside gene matches: 1. Germline V gives CDR1 SNHLY, CDR2 FYNNEI. Regions amplified from RNA transcripts were the TCR beta CDR3 regions. First-round RT-PCR of the TCR CDR3 relied on the HTBI primer set. TCRdb reanalysed the multiplex PCR reads using MiXCR and keeps one entry per CDR3 protein. The table lists over 300,000 distinct CDR3 sequences, approximately 15% of them singletons. Patients aged 18 to 65 had newly diagnosed hyperthyroidism that had lasted under 2 months. Uncontrolled infection, other autoimmune disease, pregnancy or lactation barred patients from enrollment. This clonotype was observed a few times.

The source is a woman aged 55 to 70 with Graves' hyperthyroidism. The sample was blood. V and J are TRBV2 and TRBJ2-7; 14 nucleotides agree with TRBD2. The CDR3 nucleotides read TGTGCCAGCAGCGGACTAGCGGGAGGCTCCTACGAGCAGTACTTC. Protein product: CASSGLAGGSYEQYF.